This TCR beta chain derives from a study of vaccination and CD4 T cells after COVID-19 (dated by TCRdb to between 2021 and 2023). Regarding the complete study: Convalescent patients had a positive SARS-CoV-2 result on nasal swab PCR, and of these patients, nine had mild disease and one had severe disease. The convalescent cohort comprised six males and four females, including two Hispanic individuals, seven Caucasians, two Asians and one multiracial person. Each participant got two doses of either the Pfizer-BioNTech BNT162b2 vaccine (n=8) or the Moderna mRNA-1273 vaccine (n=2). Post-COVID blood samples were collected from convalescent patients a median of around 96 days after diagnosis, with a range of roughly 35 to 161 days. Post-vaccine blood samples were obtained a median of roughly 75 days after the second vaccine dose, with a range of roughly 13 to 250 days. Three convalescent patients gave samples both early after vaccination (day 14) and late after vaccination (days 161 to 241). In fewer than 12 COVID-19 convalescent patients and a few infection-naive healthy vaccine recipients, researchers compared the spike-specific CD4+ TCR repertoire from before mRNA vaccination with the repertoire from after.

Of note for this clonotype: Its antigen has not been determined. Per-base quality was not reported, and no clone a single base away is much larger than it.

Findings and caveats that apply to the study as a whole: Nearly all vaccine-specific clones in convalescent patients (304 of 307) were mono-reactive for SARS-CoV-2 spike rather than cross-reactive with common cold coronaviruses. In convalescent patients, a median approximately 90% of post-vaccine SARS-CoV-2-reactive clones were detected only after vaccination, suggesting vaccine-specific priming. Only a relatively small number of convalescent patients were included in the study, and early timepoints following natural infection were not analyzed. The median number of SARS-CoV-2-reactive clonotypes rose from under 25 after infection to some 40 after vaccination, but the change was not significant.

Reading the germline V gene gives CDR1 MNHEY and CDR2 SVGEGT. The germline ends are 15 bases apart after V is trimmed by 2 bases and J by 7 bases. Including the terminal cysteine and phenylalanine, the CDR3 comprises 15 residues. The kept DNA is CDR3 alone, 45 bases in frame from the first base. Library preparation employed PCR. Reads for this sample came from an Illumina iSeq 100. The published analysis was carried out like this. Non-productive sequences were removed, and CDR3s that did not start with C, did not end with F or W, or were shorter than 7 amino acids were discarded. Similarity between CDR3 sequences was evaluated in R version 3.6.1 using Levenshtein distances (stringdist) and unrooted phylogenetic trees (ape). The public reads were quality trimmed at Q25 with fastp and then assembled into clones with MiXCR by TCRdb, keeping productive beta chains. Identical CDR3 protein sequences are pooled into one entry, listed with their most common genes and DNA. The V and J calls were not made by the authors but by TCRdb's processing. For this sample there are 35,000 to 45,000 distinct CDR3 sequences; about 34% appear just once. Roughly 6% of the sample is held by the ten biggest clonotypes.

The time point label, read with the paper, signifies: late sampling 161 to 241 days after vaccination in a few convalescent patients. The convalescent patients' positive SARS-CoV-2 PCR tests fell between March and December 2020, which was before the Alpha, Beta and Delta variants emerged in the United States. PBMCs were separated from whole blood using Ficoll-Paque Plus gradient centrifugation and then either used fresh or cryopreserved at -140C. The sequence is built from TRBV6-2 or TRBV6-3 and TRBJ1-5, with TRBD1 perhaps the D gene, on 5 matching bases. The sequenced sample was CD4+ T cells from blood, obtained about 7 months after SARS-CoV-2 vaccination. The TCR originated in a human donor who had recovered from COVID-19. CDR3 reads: CASSYKSQGRQPQHF. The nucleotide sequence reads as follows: TGTGCCAGCAGTTACAAATCCCAGGGTAGGCAGCCCCAGCATTTT.